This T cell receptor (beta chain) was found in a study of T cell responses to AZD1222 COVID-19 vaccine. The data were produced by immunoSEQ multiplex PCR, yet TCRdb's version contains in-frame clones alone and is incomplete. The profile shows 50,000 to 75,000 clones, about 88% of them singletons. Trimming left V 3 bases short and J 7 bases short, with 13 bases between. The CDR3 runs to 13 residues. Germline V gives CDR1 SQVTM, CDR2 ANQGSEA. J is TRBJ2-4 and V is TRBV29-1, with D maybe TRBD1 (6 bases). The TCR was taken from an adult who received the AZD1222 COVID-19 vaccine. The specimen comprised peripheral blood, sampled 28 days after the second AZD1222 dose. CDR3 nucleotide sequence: TGCAGCGTTGATGGGCAGGGGACGAACATTCAGTACTTC. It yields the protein CSVDGQGTNIQYF. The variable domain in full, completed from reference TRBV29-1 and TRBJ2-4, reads SAVISQKPSRDICQRGTSLTIQCQVDSQVTMMFWYRQQPGQSLTLIATANQGSEATYESGFVIDKFPISRPNLTFSTLTVSNMSPEDSSIYLCSVDGQGTNIQYFGAGTRLSVL.